The 18 T cell receptor beta chains below come from one sample, sequenced in a study of regulatory T cells in long-lasting Graves disease. CDR3 regions were amplified by Arm-PCR using iRepertoire HTBI primers to build TCR beta libraries. TCRdb passed the multiplex PCR reads through MiXCR, listing each CDR3 protein once. This repertoire shows 400,000 to 500,000 distinct CDR3 sequences, around 23% found once; its top ten account for more than 13%. Stated time point: persistent/refractory GD, antithyroid drugs over 5 years with positive TRAb. PBMCs provided the RNA from which the TCR library was made. Sequenced here: peripheral blood mononuclear cells (PBMCs), sampled when the disease was refractory, from a patient treated with antithyroid drugs. The receptors come from a female donor with Graves disease.

V and J are TRBV12-3 or TRBV12-4 and TRBJ2-7; TRBD1 agrees at 7 bases. The junction had 10 bases not matched to a gene; V was cut back by 5 bases and J by 6 bases. This CDR3 region has 14 residues. The CDR3 is CASSRDNPGGEQYF. The DNA for the CDR3 is TGTGCCAGCAGTAGGGACAACCCAGGGGGCGAGCAGTACTTC.

This clonotype was counted only a few times. The rearrangement joins TRBV20-1 to TRBJ2-7, with TRBD1 matching 8 bases. The CDR3 runs to 10 residues. The germline V gene encodes CDR1 DFQATT and CDR2 SNEGSKA (reference sequence). The trim removed 8 bases at V and 6 bases at J, leaving 3 bases unmatched. The CDR3 spells CSMTGAEQYF. In DNA, the CDR3 is TGCAGTATGACAGGGGCCGAGCAGTACTTC.

This clonotype was picked up many times. In nucleotides, the CDR3 is TGTGCCAGCAGCACTCAGGGGTTGCAAGAGACCCAGTACTTC. It yields the protein CASSTQGLQETQYF. The genes are TRBV13 and TRBJ2-5; tentative D call: TRBD1 (6 bases). Deletions cut 5 bases from V and 2 bases from J, with 12 bases between. The germline gives CDR1 PRHDT, CDR2 FYEKMQ (reference sequence). This CDR3 is built from 14 residues.

V is TRBV7-6 and J is TRBJ2-2; 7 bases are shared with TRBD2. J lost 1 base, V lost 2 bases, and 4 bases had no gene match. The CDR3 is 16 residues long. Germline V gene sequence: CDR1 SGHVS, CDR2 FNYEAQ. The CDR3 DNA is TGTGCCAGCAGCTTAACGGCGGGAGAGAACACCGGGGAGCTGTTTTTT. Translation gives CASSLTAGENTGELFF.

The sample holds many counts of this clonotype. The J gene is TRBJ2-5, the V gene TRBV2, with 9 bases aligning to TRBD2. The CDR3 totals 14 residues. Trimming removed 3 bases from V and 3 bases from J; junction bases left unmatched: 2. CDR1 and CDR2 from the germline V gene are SNHLY and FYNNEI. In DNA form, the CDR3 reads TGTGCCAGCAGTGATTCTAGCGGGGAAGAGACCCAGTACTTC. It is translated as CASSDSSGEETQYF.

This clonotype was detected ten times or more. This CDR3 is CASSKTGATYEQYF. In DNA form, the CDR3 reads TGCGCCAGCAGCAAGACAGGGGCCACCTACGAGCAGTACTTC. The gene calls are TRBV5-1 and TRBJ2-7; 8 positions agree with TRBD1. The CDR3 extends over 14 amino acids. Per germline, CDR1 SGHRS and CDR2 YFSETQ. V was clipped by 4 bases and J by 2 bases; unmatched bases: 5.

A word on this clonotype: This sequence may be a read error, since a much larger clone differs from it by one base. The chain links TRBV5-1 to TRBJ1-1; D uncertain. The length of the CDR3 is 13 residues. Germline V lookup: CDR1 SGHRS, CDR2 YFSETQ. CDR3 sequence (DNA): TGCGCCAGCAGCTTGGAGTACCCGGATGAAGCTTCCTTT. Translating gives CASSLEYPDEASF.

A remark on this clonotype: A much larger clonotype is one base distant, so this may be a read error. The chain has TRBV5-5 and TRBJ2-2; D is unclear. CDR3 length: 13 amino acids. Germline CDR1 SGHKS, CDR2 YYEKEE (reference sequence). The germline V and J ends were trimmed by 3 bases and 7 bases, with 10 bases remaining between them. CDR3 sequence: CASSSTSSGELFF. DNA of the CDR3: TGTGCCAGCAGCTCCACGAGTAGCGGGGAGCTGTTTTTT. Filled out from reference TRBV5-5 and TRBJ2-2, the complete variable domain reads DAGVTQSPTHLIKTRGQQVTLRCSPISGHKSVSWYQQVLGQGPQFIFQYYEKEERGRGNFPDRFSARQFPNYSSELNVNALLLGDSALYLCASSSTSSGELFFGEGSRLTVL.

At least ten counts were recorded for this clonotype. The rearrangement uses TRBV20-1 and TRBJ2-5; 13 bases agree with TRBD2. V lost 2 bases, J lost 9 bases, and 12 bases stayed unmatched. There are 16 residues in the CDR3. Per the germline V gene, CDR1 is DFQATT and CDR2 is SNEGSKA (reference sequence). The CDR3 DNA reads TGCAGTGCTAGAACCGGGACTAGCGGGACGGGAGCGGCCCAGTACTTC. Translation: CSARTGTSGTGAAQYF.

This clonotype was detected many times. The rearrangement links TRBV20-1 to TRBJ2-5; 7 nucleotides agree with TRBD1. The V segment lost 7 bases and the J segment 2 bases; nucleotides outside the gene matches: 4. This CDR3 comprises 12 residues. Germline loops: CDR1 DFQATT, CDR2 SNEGSKA (reference sequence). For the CDR3, the DNA is TGCAGTGTATTCAGGGGGCAAGAGACCCAGTACTTC. It codes for CSVFRGQETQYF.

V is TRBV5-6 and J is TRBJ1-1; 11 bases fit TRBD1. Germline trimming cut 4 bases from V and 0 bases from J; bases unmatched to any gene: 2. The CDR3 has 15 residues. Per the germline V gene, CDR1 is SGHDT and CDR2 is YYEEEE. CDR3 coding DNA: TGTGCCAGCAGCAGGGACAGGGGGATGAACACTGAAGCTTTCTTT. Its translation: CASSRDRGMNTEAFF.

This chain connects TRBV5-1 to TRBJ2-5; D is possibly TRBD1 (6 bases). Per the germline V gene, CDR1 is SGHRS and CDR2 is YFSETQ. The CDR3 length is 13 residues. Trimming left V 3 bases short and J 4 bases short, with 10 bases between. In DNA, the CDR3 is TGCGCCAGCAGCTGGACAGAAGGAGAGACCCAGTACTTC. It specifies CASSWTEGETQYF. The full variable domain, with the rest looked up from reference TRBV5-1 and TRBJ2-5, is KAGVTQTPRYLIKTRGQQVTLSCSPISGHRSVSWYQQTPGQGLQFLFEYFSETQRNKGNFPGRFSGRQFSNSRSEMNVSTLELGDSALYLCASSWTEGETQYFGPGTRLLVL.

This clonotype was counted ten times or more. The chain combines TRBV28 with TRBJ1-4, with 11 bases matching TRBD1. Germline V CDR1 and CDR2: MDHEN, SYDVKM. The CDR3 runs 15 residues. With 3 bases clipped from V and 8 bases from J, the junction kept 5 bases outside the gene matches. The CDR3 nucleotides read TGTGCCAGCAGTTTTGTCGGGACAGGGGGAGAAAAACTGTTTTTT. This translates into CASSFVGTGGEKLFF.

The rearrangement links TRBV4-1 to TRBJ2-2; D not resolved. V was pared by 7 bases and J by 5 bases, with 8 bases between. The CDR3 sequence is 12 residues long. Per the germline V gene, CDR1 is MGHRA and CDR2 is YSYEKL. CDR3 sequence: CASTPPTGELFF. DNA of the CDR3: TGCGCCAGCACCCCACCTACCGGGGAGCTGTTTTTT.

This clonotype was seen ten or more times. This chain uses TRBV3-1 with TRBJ2-5; TRBD2 matches 8 bases. This CDR3 contains 13 residues. The germline V gene has CDR1 LGHDT and CDR2 YNNKEL (reference sequence). With 4 bases clipped from V and 14 bases from J, the junction kept 12 bases outside the gene matches. The CDR3 DNA reads as TGTGCCAGCAGCCCCGGGCAAGCGGGGGCCGGATACTTC. As protein: CASSPGQAGAGYF.

This clonotype was recorded a few times. CDR3 in DNA: TGTGCCAGCAGTTTAGGCCAGCCGGGGACAGATACGCAGTATTTT. Its translation is CASSLGQPGTDTQYF. The J gene is TRBJ2-3, the V gene TRBV12-3 or TRBV12-4; weak D call: TRBD2 (5 bases). With 1 base removed from V and 3 bases from J, the gap between germline ends came to 11 bases. This CDR3 is 15 amino acids long.

This clonotype was found a few times. The chain has TRBV2 and TRBJ2-3; 10 nucleotides line up with TRBD1. CDR3 length: 16 amino acids. V gave up 3 bases and J gave up 2 bases; unmatched junction bases: 5. Germline V gene lookup returns CDR1 SNHLY and CDR2 FYNNEI. The CDR3 coding sequence is TGTGCCAGCAGTGATAGGGACAGGGGCCTCACAGATACGCAGTATTTT. Encoded protein: CASSDRDRGLTDTQYF.

Remarks on this clonotype: This may be a read error: a much more frequent sequence differs by one nucleotide. As the CDR3 is not closed by the conserved phenylalanine or tryptophan, this likely results from a read error. The chain joins TRBV28 to TRBJ2-4, with D perhaps matching TRBD1 (6 bases). The DNA end is a closer match to TRBJ2-5, so the J assignment may be wrong. The CDR3 covers 15 residues. Looked up from germline, CDR1 is MDHEN and CDR2 is SYDVKM. Here the CDR3 DNA reads TGTGCCAGCAGTTTATACCGGGCAGGGGCAGAGACCCAGTACCTC. Translating it yields CASSLYRAGAETQYL.